The 15 T cell receptor beta chains given below trace back to one sample, sequenced in a study of T cells in tuberculosis. Assay: immunoSEQ multiplex PCR; the TCRdb copy retains only in-frame clones and omits some. The profile shows under 45,000 clones, around 93% of them singletons. Noted time point: new active TB diagnosis, blood taken before or within 7 days of starting treatment. Source: PBMCs, taken at tuberculosis diagnosis. The origin of the receptors is an adult with tuberculosis.

This clone was detected once. J is TRBJ2-1 and V is TRBV28, with TRBD2 matching 8 bases. The V segment lost 7 bases and the J segment 7 bases; nucleotides outside the gene matches: 9. CDR3 length equals 14 residues. Looked up from germline, CDR1 is MDHEN and CDR2 is SYDVKM. CDR3 nucleotide sequence: TGTGCCAGCACGGGGGGGCCACAGTGGAATGAGCAGTTCTTC. This encodes CASTGGPQWNEQFF.

DNA of the CDR3: TGCAGCGTTGAAAGCGGCTGGAATCGTGGGCAGTTCTTC. It translates to CSVESGWNRGQFF. This chain uses TRBV29-1 with TRBJ2-1, with a weak D call TRBD2 (5 bases). Per the germline V gene, CDR1 is SQVTM and CDR2 is ANQGSEA. This CDR3 has 13 amino acids. The V end was cut by 2 bases, the J end by 12 bases, with 17 bases between.

This chain connects TRBV28 to TRBJ1-2, with D perhaps matching TRBD1 (6 bases). The CDR3 consists of 16 residues. Germline loops: CDR1 MDHEN, CDR2 SYDVKM. Trimming removed 7 bases at V and 4 bases at J, with 22 bases between. CDR3 region: CASMSFPGGASYGYTF. The CDR3 DNA reads as TGTGCCAGCATGTCATTCCCGGGGGGCGCTTCCTATGGCTACACCTTC.

The CDR3 here is CASSEWTTETQYF. The DNA of the CDR3 is TGTGCCAGCAGTGAATGGACAACCGAGACCCAGTACTTC. V usage is TRBV2 and J usage is TRBJ2-5, with a possible D match to TRBD1 (5 bases). Trimming left V 2 bases short and J 5 bases short, with 9 bases between. The V gene's germline CDR1 is SNHLY and CDR2 FYNNEI. This CDR3 region has 13 residues.

The V gene is TRBV27, the J gene TRBJ2-1, with D maybe TRBD2 (5 bases). Trimming shortened V by 3 bases and J by 0 bases, and 12 bases separated the two germline ends. The CDR3 is 16 residues long. The germline V gene has CDR1 MNHEY and CDR2 SMNVEV (reference sequence). The CDR3 loop is CASSLVSGSSYNEQFF. The CDR3 bases are TGTGCCAGCAGTTTGGTTTCGGGGAGCTCCTACAATGAGCAGTTCTTC.

The table lists this clone with a count of one. The chain has TRBV6-6 and TRBJ2-3; possible D gene TRBD2, 6 bases. Between the trimmed V and J ends, which lost 7 bases and 2 bases, there was a span of 16 bases. The CDR3 runs to 15 residues. The germline V gene encodes CDR1 MNHNY and CDR2 SVGAGI (reference sequence). The CDR3 loop is CASKPYGGATDTQYF. In DNA, the CDR3 is TGTGCCAGCAAACCCTACGGGGGTGCCACAGATACGCAGTATTTT.

The chain is built from TRBV21-1 and TRBJ2-3; the tabulated D call, TRBD1, remains unverified against the DNA. TRBV21-1 is deemed a pseudogene. The CDR3 consists of 11 residues. CDR3 in DNA: TGTGCCAGTCCAGTGACAGATACGCAGTATTTT. It is translated as CASPVTDTQYF.

The V gene is TRBV28, the J gene TRBJ1-5; tentatively, D is TRBD1 (6 bases). Germline-derived CDR1 and CDR2 are MDHEN and SYDVKM. V lost 5 bases, J lost 3 bases, and 11 bases lay in between. The CDR3 is 14 amino acids. The CDR3 spells CASSPDRFNQPQHF. DNA of the CDR3: TGTGCCAGCAGTCCCGACAGGTTCAATCAGCCCCAGCATTTT.

The rearrangement links TRBV30 to TRBJ1-2, with D possibly matching TRBD1 (5 bases). V dropped 1 base and J dropped 0 bases, with 6 bases sitting between them. The CDR3 extends over 13 amino acids. CDR1 and CDR2 from the germline V gene are GTSNPN and SVGIG (reference sequence). CDR3 in amino acids: CAWSAGTNYGYTF. In DNA, the CDR3 is TGTGCCTGGAGTGCAGGGACTAACTATGGCTACACCTTC.

The rearrangement joins TRBV6-1 to TRBJ1-3; TRBD1 might be the D (6 bases). The CDR3 length is 14 residues. V gave up 4 bases and J gave up 4 bases, with 11 bases separating them. Germline loops: CDR1 MNHNS, CDR2 SASEGT. In nucleotides, the CDR3 is TGTGCCAGCAGTGGACAGGTGGAAGGAAACACCATATATTTT. It codes for CASSGQVEGNTIYF.

The chain is built from TRBV25-1 and TRBJ2-1, with 8 bases fitting TRBD2. The germline gives CDR1 MGHDK, CDR2 SYGVNS. CDR3 length: 15 residues. Germline trimming cut 5 bases from V and 0 bases from J; bases unmatched to any gene: 3. CDR3 protein: CASSLAGSSYNEQFF. The CDR3, as DNA: TGTGCCAGCAGTTTAGCGGGGAGCTCCTACAATGAGCAGTTCTTC. The entire variable domain, with the rest obtained from reference TRBV25-1 and TRBJ2-1, is as follows: EADIYQTPRYLVIGTGKKITLECSQTMGHDKMYWYQQDPGMELHLIHYSYGVNSTEKGDLSSESTVSRIRTEHFPLTLESARPSHTSQYLCASSLAGSSYNEQFFGPGTRLTVL.

The genes are TRBV5-4 and TRBJ2-4; possible D gene TRBD2, 5 bases. The length of the CDR3 is 14 residues. V was pared by 4 bases and J by 7 bases, with 15 bases between. Per germline, CDR1 SGHNT and CDR2 YYREEE (reference sequence). The DNA for the CDR3 is TGTGCCAGCAGCCTATCGGGATCTAAGAACATTCAGTACTTC. It yields the protein CASSLSGSKNIQYF.

This clone was picked up one time. This rearrangement joins TRBV9 to TRBJ2-1; 7 nucleotides line up with TRBD2. The V gene end was trimmed by 3 bases and the J gene end by 8 bases; junction bases not matched to a gene: 11. CDR1 and CDR2 (germline): SGDLS, YYNGEE. The CDR3 is 15 amino acids. CDR3 region: CASSAGDGRMDEQFF. Here the CDR3 DNA reads TGTGCCAGCAGCGCCGGGGACGGGAGGATGGATGAGCAGTTCTTC.

This clone was seen a few times. The chain joins TRBV27 to TRBJ1-5; D not certain. Germline V gene lookup returns CDR1 MNHEY and CDR2 SMNVEV (reference sequence). V lost 5 bases, J lost 3 bases, and 8 bases lay in between. This CDR3 region has 13 residues. The CDR3, as DNA: TGTGCCAGCAGTGCCGGGTTCAATCAGCCCCAGCATTTT. Its translation: CASSAGFNQPQHF.

The chain combines TRBV28 with TRBJ1-5; 11 bases map to TRBD1. The V gene's germline CDR1 is MDHEN and CDR2 SYDVKM. This CDR3 contains 13 residues. Trimming at V came to 6 bases and at J to 5 bases, leaving 0 bases not matched to a gene. CDR3 nucleotide sequence: TGTGCCAGCAGGGGACAGGGGGATCAGCCCCAGCATTTT. Its protein is CASRGQGDQPQHF.